This is a list of T cell receptor beta chains from one sample in a study of blood T cell repertoires in COVID-19. Profiling relied on immunoSEQ multiplex PCR, and the TCRdb table lists in-frame clones only, not all of them. The repertoire has around 81,000 clones, around 80% of them found once; the top ten carry approximately 7.3%. Sequencing input: peripheral blood. The receptors shown here come from a human donor in a cohort sampled during active COVID-19. The CDR3 runs from the conserved cysteine through the conserved F or W. Each record gives: CDR3 protein, CDR3 DNA, J gene, D gene, CDR3 length, V gene, clone size. The D gene is left open where the match is weak. Clone size is given for some rows only: seen once, a few or many times, or a class if the clone is expanded.

cdr3_aa: CASSQGAARVGSFGYGYTF
cdr3_nt: TGCGCCAGCAGCCAAGGGGCGGCCAGGGTGGGAAGTTTCGGCTATGGCTACACCTTC
j_call: TRBJ1-2
d_call: .
cdr3_length: 19
v_call: TRBV4-3
clone_size: once

cdr3_aa: CASGRQRGYNEQFF
cdr3_nt: TGTGCCAGCGGGCGGCAGCGGGGGTACAATGAGCAGTTCTTC
j_call: TRBJ2-1
d_call: TRBD2
cdr3_length: 14
v_call: TRBV5-8
clone_size: .

cdr3_aa: CASSSGTVNTGELFF
cdr3_nt: TGTGCCAGCAGCAGTGGGACAGTCAACACCGGGGAGCTGTTTTTT
j_call: TRBJ2-2
d_call: TRBD1
cdr3_length: 15
v_call: TRBV6-4
clone_size: .

cdr3_aa: CASSPRGGYGYTF
cdr3_nt: TGTGCCAGCAGCCCAAGGGGAGGCTATGGCTACACCTTC
j_call: TRBJ1-2
d_call: .
cdr3_length: 13
v_call: TRBV7-2
clone_size: .

cdr3_aa: CASSDRQPQHF
cdr3_nt: TGTGCCAGCAGTGACCGGCAGCCCCAGCATTTT
j_call: TRBJ1-5
d_call: .
cdr3_length: 11
v_call: TRBV2
clone_size: .

cdr3_aa: CASSQERAQGTEAFF
cdr3_nt: TGCGCCAGCAGCCAAGAGCGGGCCCAAGGCACTGAAGCTTTCTTT
j_call: TRBJ1-1
d_call: .
cdr3_length: 15
v_call: TRBV4-1
clone_size: many

cdr3_aa: CASHGTMGGNSPLHF
cdr3_nt: TGTGCCAGCCATGGGACAATGGGTGGTAATTCACCCCTCCACTTT
j_call: TRBJ1-6
d_call: .
cdr3_length: 15
v_call: TRBV6-5
clone_size: .

cdr3_aa: CASSMGGQGTYGYTF
cdr3_nt: TGTGCCAGTAGTATGGGTGGACAGGGGACGTATGGCTACACCTTC
j_call: TRBJ1-2
d_call: TRBD1
cdr3_length: 15
v_call: TRBV19
clone_size: .

cdr3_aa: CASSFSGGPLQETQYF
cdr3_nt: TGCGCCAGCAGCTTCAGCGGGGGGCCACTCCAAGAGACCCAGTACTTC
j_call: TRBJ2-5
d_call: TRBD2
cdr3_length: 16
v_call: TRBV5-1
clone_size: .

cdr3_aa: CSARSGAGYTF
cdr3_nt: TGCAGTGCTAGATCAGGGGCCGGCTACACCTTC
j_call: TRBJ1-2
d_call: .
cdr3_length: 11
v_call: TRBV20-1
clone_size: .

cdr3_aa: CASTPRTGVQSYGYTF
cdr3_nt: TGTGCCAGCACACCGAGGACAGGGGTCCAGTCCTATGGCTACACCTTC
j_call: TRBJ1-2
d_call: TRBD1
cdr3_length: 16
v_call: TRBV27
clone_size: .

cdr3_aa: CASSQDETASVGQYF
cdr3_nt: TGCGCCAGCAGCCAAGACGAGACAGCATCTGTAGGGCAGTACTTC
j_call: TRBJ2-7
d_call: .
cdr3_length: 15
v_call: TRBV4-3
clone_size: .

cdr3_aa: CATSRGGTAVTGELFF
cdr3_nt: TGTGCCACCAGCAGAGGCGGGACAGCGGTCACCGGGGAGCTGTTTTTT
j_call: TRBJ2-2
d_call: .
cdr3_length: 16
v_call: TRBV15
clone_size: medium-sized

cdr3_aa: CASSPGLEQYF
cdr3_nt: TGCGCCAGCAGCCCCGGTCTCGAGCAGTACTTC
j_call: TRBJ2-7
d_call: .
cdr3_length: 11
v_call: TRBV5-1
clone_size: once

cdr3_aa: CASSGGTGVNTGELFF
cdr3_nt: TGCGCCAGCAGCGGGGGGACAGGGGTGAACACCGGGGAGCTGTTTTTT
j_call: TRBJ2-2
d_call: TRBD1
cdr3_length: 16
v_call: TRBV4-3
clone_size: .

cdr3_aa: CASKQGPAATNEKLFF
cdr3_nt: TGCGCCAGCAAACAGGGGCCCGCCGCAACTAATGAAAAACTGTTTTTT
j_call: TRBJ1-4
d_call: TRBD1
cdr3_length: 16
v_call: TRBV4-1
clone_size: .

cdr3_aa: CASRKGQGVSPLHF
cdr3_nt: TGTGCCAGCAGAAAGGGACAGGGGGTTTCACCCCTCCACTTT
j_call: TRBJ1-6
d_call: TRBD1
cdr3_length: 14
v_call: TRBV6-5
clone_size: .

cdr3_aa: CASSSGRGQYF
cdr3_nt: TGTGCCAGCAGCTCAGGGAGGGGGCAGTACTTC
j_call: TRBJ2-7
d_call: TRBD2
cdr3_length: 11
v_call: TRBV7-2
clone_size: .

cdr3_aa: CASSPIGLAGTNEQFF
cdr3_nt: TGCGCCAGCAGCCCTATTGGGCTAGCGGGCACCAATGAGCAGTTCTTC
j_call: TRBJ2-1
d_call: TRBD2
cdr3_length: 16
v_call: TRBV4-1
clone_size: .

cdr3_aa: CASKGAADTQYF
cdr3_nt: TGTGCCAGTAAGGGGGCCGCAGATACGCAGTATTTT
j_call: TRBJ2-3
d_call: TRBD1
cdr3_length: 12
v_call: TRBV19
clone_size: .

cdr3_aa: CASSYQGRVTEAFF
cdr3_nt: TGTGCCAGCAGCTACCAGGGTAGGGTCACTGAAGCTTTCTTT
j_call: TRBJ1-1
d_call: .
cdr3_length: 14
v_call: TRBV5-6
clone_size: .

cdr3_aa: CASSPVGLLNTEAFF
cdr3_nt: TGTGCCAGCAGCCCGGTGGGGCTACTGAACACTGAAGCTTTCTTT
j_call: TRBJ1-1
d_call: .
cdr3_length: 15
v_call: TRBV7-2
clone_size: .

cdr3_aa: CASSPSTSGGRDTQYF
cdr3_nt: TGCGCCAGCAGCCCCTCGACTAGCGGGGGGAGGGATACGCAGTATTTT
j_call: TRBJ2-3
d_call: TRBD2
cdr3_length: 16
v_call: TRBV4-1
clone_size: .

cdr3_aa: CASSQQGARETQYF
cdr3_nt: TGCGCCAGCAGCCAGCAGGGGGCTCGGGAGACCCAGTACTTC
j_call: TRBJ2-5
d_call: TRBD1
cdr3_length: 14
v_call: TRBV5-1
clone_size: .

cdr3_aa: CASSSLSGTGVYYEQYF
cdr3_nt: TGTGCCAGCAGCTCACTATCTGGGACAGGGGTTTACTACGAGCAGTACTTC
j_call: TRBJ2-7
d_call: TRBD1
cdr3_length: 17
v_call: TRBV7-8
clone_size: few

cdr3_aa: CASSSGLLQTDTQYF
cdr3_nt: TGTGCCAGCAGCTCGGGACTACTACAGACAGATACGCAGTATTTT
j_call: TRBJ2-3
d_call: TRBD2
cdr3_length: 15
v_call: TRBV7-9
clone_size: .

cdr3_aa: CAWSRRWTSGGKEQFF
cdr3_nt: TGTGCCTGGAGCCGCCGTTGGACTAGCGGGGGTAAAGAGCAGTTCTTC
j_call: TRBJ2-1
d_call: TRBD2
cdr3_length: 16
v_call: TRBV30
clone_size: .

cdr3_aa: CASSQIARGYPYEQYF
cdr3_nt: TGCGCCAGCAGCCAAATTGCGAGGGGGTACCCCTACGAGCAGTACTTC
j_call: TRBJ2-7
d_call: .
cdr3_length: 16
v_call: TRBV4-1
clone_size: .

cdr3_aa: CASSLEQGRSYEQYF
cdr3_nt: TGTGCCAGCAGCTTGGAACAGGGAAGGAGCTACGAGCAGTACTTC
j_call: TRBJ2-7
d_call: .
cdr3_length: 15
v_call: TRBV7-9
clone_size: .

cdr3_aa: CASSVEFSSSNTGELFF
cdr3_nt: TGTGCCAGCAGCGTAGAATTTTCTAGTTCGAACACCGGGGAGCTGTTTTTT
j_call: TRBJ2-2
d_call: .
cdr3_length: 17
v_call: TRBV9
clone_size: .

cdr3_aa: CASSYEELDTEAFF
cdr3_nt: TGTGCCAGCAGTTACGAGGAACTCGACACTGAAGCTTTCTTT
j_call: TRBJ1-1
d_call: .
cdr3_length: 14
v_call: TRBV6-5
clone_size: .

cdr3_aa: CSASTSRGNYGYTF
cdr3_nt: TGCAGTGCTAGTACGAGCAGGGGAAACTATGGCTACACCTTC
j_call: TRBJ1-2
d_call: .
cdr3_length: 14
v_call: TRBV20-1
clone_size: once

cdr3_aa: CASSAGGNIISYEQYF
cdr3_nt: TGTGCCAGCAGCGCAGGAGGGAATATAATATCCTACGAGCAGTACTTC
j_call: TRBJ2-7
d_call: .
cdr3_length: 16
v_call: TRBV5-4
clone_size: .

cdr3_aa: CASTLAFGTGPYEQYF
cdr3_nt: TGTGCCAGTACCCTAGCATTCGGGACAGGGCCCTACGAGCAGTACTTC
j_call: TRBJ2-7
d_call: TRBD1
cdr3_length: 16
v_call: TRBV19
clone_size: medium-sized

cdr3_aa: CAISESNRGSGANVLTF
cdr3_nt: TGTGCCATCAGTGAGTCGAACCGGGGCTCTGGGGCCAACGTCCTGACTTTC
j_call: TRBJ2-6
d_call: .
cdr3_length: 17
v_call: TRBV10-3
clone_size: .

cdr3_aa: CASSLFYGQYEQYF
cdr3_nt: TGCGCCAGCAGCTTGTTCTATGGGCAGTACGAGCAGTACTTC
j_call: TRBJ2-7
d_call: .
cdr3_length: 14
v_call: TRBV5-1
clone_size: .

cdr3_aa: CASSEREGSYGYTF
cdr3_nt: TGTGCCAGCAGTGAAAGGGAGGGGAGTTATGGCTACACCTTC
j_call: TRBJ1-2
d_call: .
cdr3_length: 14
v_call: TRBV2
clone_size: .

cdr3_aa: CASSLGPNRGPTGELFF
cdr3_nt: TGTGCCAGCAGCTTGGGCCCTAACAGGGGGCCCACCGGGGAGCTGTTTTTT
j_call: TRBJ2-2
d_call: TRBD1
cdr3_length: 17
v_call: TRBV5-6
clone_size: .

cdr3_aa: CASSKGTGSYEQYF
cdr3_nt: TGTGCCAGTAGTAAGGGGACAGGGTCCTACGAGCAGTACTTC
j_call: TRBJ2-7
d_call: TRBD1
cdr3_length: 14
v_call: TRBV19
clone_size: .

cdr3_aa: CASSADSARLTEAFF
cdr3_nt: TGTGCCAGCAGCGCAGACAGCGCACGGTTGACTGAAGCTTTCTTT
j_call: TRBJ1-1
d_call: .
cdr3_length: 15
v_call: TRBV9
clone_size: once

cdr3_aa: CASSRLMGTGGPQPQHF
cdr3_nt: TGTGCCAGCAGCCGCTTAATGGGGACAGGGGGCCCTCAGCCCCAGCATTTT
j_call: TRBJ1-5
d_call: TRBD1
cdr3_length: 17
v_call: TRBV27
clone_size: .